Below, 20 T cell receptor beta chains from the same sample are listed, as sequenced in a study of metastatic and nonmetastatic thyroid tumors (TCRdb year 2020). The library came from PCR. Sequencing was carried out with an Illumina HiSeq 4000. The public sequencing data were trimmed at Q25 with fastp and processed into clonotypes with MiXCR by TCRdb, which kept only in-frame beta chains. The sample data list some 23,000 clones, and approximately 22% of these were observed just once. The top ten hold 4.4% of the sample. No patient had received any treatment before thyroid surgery. Sequencing was performed on adjacent normal tissue. Every receptor here comes from a female donor with papillary thyroid cancer or a benign thyroid nodule (not recorded which). Some clones in this sample may be carry-over from other donors' samples.

This clone was seen ten or more times. The DNA of the CDR3 is TGTGCCAGCAGTTCAGGGACAGATAATGAAAAACTGTTTTTT. Its protein product is CASSSGTDNEKLFF. The J gene is TRBJ1-4, the V gene TRBV2; 7 nucleotides agree with TRBD1. This CDR3 region has 14 residues. V lost 5 bases, J lost 4 bases, and 4 bases stayed unmatched. CDR1 is SNHLY and CDR2 is FYNNEI in the germline V gene.

With regard to this clone: At one of its ends the junction is not consistent with the germline gene, which may arise from a read error. The V call is TRBV20-1, the J call TRBJ2-7; weak D call: TRBD2 (6 bases). The germline CDR1 and CDR2 sequences are DFQATT and SNEGSKA (reference sequence). CDR3 length equals 15 residues. CDR3 nucleotides: TGCAGTGCTGAAGGGGTGGCGGGGAAGACCTACGAGAAGTACTTC. This sequence encodes CSAEGVAGKTYEKYF.

On this clone itself: This may stem from a read error, because a much larger clone lies one nucleotide away. Other DNA sequences in this sample translate to the same CDR3. CDR3 region: CATPAGGPLANYGYTF. The DNA of the CDR3 is TGTGCCACTCCGGCGGGGGGCCCCCTGGCTAACTATGGCTACACCTTC. J is TRBJ1-2 and V is TRBV11-1; TRBD1 is a possible D gene (6 bases). Trimming took off 10 bases at V and 0 bases at J, with 21 bases between the two ends. This CDR3 is built from 16 residues. Germline V gene sequence: CDR1 SGHAT, CDR2 FQDESV (reference sequence). Full variable domain (outside the CDR3, taken from reference TRBV11-1 and TRBJ1-2): EAEVAQSPRYKITEKSQAVAFWCDPISGHATLYWYRQILGQGPELLVQFQDESVVDDSQLPKDRFSAERLKGVDSTLKIQPAELGDSAMYLCATPAGGPLANYGYTFGSGTRLTVV.

V and J are TRBV25-1 and TRBJ2-2; TRBD2 might be the D (5 bases). V was trimmed by 6 bases and J by 2 bases, leaving 13 bases between them. The CDR3 length is 15 residues. Germline V gene lookup returns CDR1 MGHDK and CDR2 SYGVNS. The CDR3 DNA reads as TGTGCCAGCAGCCTGACGGGGAGAAACACCGGGGAGCTGTTTTTT. Amino acid sequence: CASSLTGRNTGELFF. Supplemented by reference TRBV25-1 and TRBJ2-2, the full variable domain reads EADIYQTPRYLVIGTGKKITLECSQTMGHDKMYWYQQDPGMELHLIHYSYGVNSTEKGDLSSESTVSRIRTEHFPLTLESARPSHTSQYLCASSLTGRNTGELFFGEGSRLTVL.

J is TRBJ2-3 and V is TRBV30, with D tentatively TRBD1 (5 bases). Germline CDR1 GTSNPN, CDR2 SVGIG (reference sequence). This CDR3 region has 17 residues. Trimming removed 4 bases from V and 4 bases from J, with 24 bases in between. CDR3 in amino acids: CAWNRAQGISGPDTQYF. The CDR3, as DNA: TGTGCCTGGAATCGTGCGCAGGGAATTAGTGGACCAGATACGCAGTATTTT.

As concerns this clone: The DNA is left out, because the CDR3 cannot be placed on it with certainty; the CDR3 is given as TCRdb lists it. CDR3 in amino acids: CASSLVASGANVMTF. V usage is TRBV11-2 and J usage is TRBJ2-6. 15 amino acids form the CDR3, both terminal residues included. Per the germline V gene, CDR1 is SGHAT and CDR2 is FQNNGV.

The J gene is TRBJ1-6, the V gene TRBV6-4; D not resolved. Trimming left V 3 bases short and J 10 bases short, with 10 bases between. The CDR3 runs 13 residues. Germline CDR1 is MRHNA and CDR2 is SNTAGT. The CDR3 reads CASSEEGESPLHF. The CDR3 nucleotides read TGTGCCAGCAGTGAGGAGGGCGAATCACCCCTCCACTTT.

Relative to its sample, this clone is medium-sized. The chain has TRBV19 and TRBJ1-2; possibly TRBD1 for D (5 bases). The CDR3 runs 11 residues. Trimming stripped 7 bases from V and 5 bases from J, with 8 bases between. CDR1 is LNHDA and CDR2 is SQIVND in the germline V gene (reference sequence). CDR3 residues: CASTGGYGYTF. For the CDR3, the DNA is TGTGCCAGTACCGGGGGATATGGCTACACCTTC.

This clone appeared many times. Other nucleotide sequences in the sample specify the same CDR3. The chain recombines TRBV2 with TRBJ2-3; D is perhaps TRBD2 (6 bases). The germline V and J ends were trimmed by 0 bases and 0 bases, with 13 bases remaining between them. The CDR3 length is 17 residues. CDR1 SNHLY and CDR2 FYNNEI come from the germline V gene. The chain's CDR3 is CASSEAEGSVSTDTQYF. The CDR3 DNA follows: TGTGCCAGCAGTGAAGCGGAGGGATCGGTCAGCACAGATACGCAGTATTTT.

This clone was picked up one time. This may be a read error: a much more frequent sequence differs by one nucleotide. This chain connects TRBV5-4 to TRBJ1-2; 11 bases agree with TRBD1. J gave up 5 bases and V 4 bases, and 7 bases lay outside the gene matches. Germline V gene data show CDR1 as SGHNT and CDR2 as YYREEE (reference sequence). The CDR3 is 15 residues long. CDR3 protein: CASSLPGQGVYGYTF. The CDR3 bases are TGTGCCAGCAGCCTCCCGGGACAGGGGGTATATGGCTACACCTTC.

This clone came up many times. The chain couples TRBV19 to TRBJ1-4; TRBD1 aligns across 8 bases. J was trimmed by 3 bases and V by 3 bases; bases with no gene match: 3. The V gene's germline CDR1 is LNHDA and CDR2 SQIVND (reference sequence). The CDR3 length is 15 residues. The CDR3, as DNA: TGTGCCAGTAGTATCGGGACAGGAGCTAATGAAAAACTGTTTTTT. Its protein product is CASSIGTGANEKLFF.

The rearrangement links TRBV11-2 to TRBJ2-1; D possibly uses TRBD1 or TRBD2 (5 bases each). The germline gives CDR1 SGHAT, CDR2 FQNNGV. The CDR3 is 18 amino acids. The V end lost 5 bases, the J end lost 9 bases, and 29 bases lay between the germline ends. The CDR3, as DNA: TGTGCCAGCAGCCTAGGGGTTGTGGTACTAGATTTGGGTGGTGAGCAGTTCTTC. The encoded protein is CASSLGVVVLDLGGEQFF.

This clone was seen at least ten times. The rearrangement joins TRBV4-1 to TRBJ2-1; 8 bases are a match to TRBD1. The CDR3 is 17 amino acids. Losses at the gene ends were 0 bases for V and 8 bases for J; bases not matched to a gene: 12. In germline, CDR1 is MGHRA, CDR2 YSYEKL. CDR3 sequence: CASSQDSIGQGLDEQFF. The CDR3 bases are TGCGCCAGCAGCCAAGATAGTATCGGACAGGGCTTGGATGAGCAGTTCTTC.

This clone has only a few counts. V is TRBV12-3 or TRBV12-4 and J is TRBJ2-2, with 8 bases aligning to TRBD2. This CDR3 is built from 15 residues. Trimming took 8 bases from V and 2 from J; bases not matched to a gene: 7. CDR3 DNA sequence: TGTGCCAGCCTCGGGGGGGGGCTTAACACCGGGGAGCTGTTTTTT. Translating gives CASLGGGLNTGELFF.

There are a few counts of this clone. This may stem from a read error, because a much larger clone lies one nucleotide away. V and J are TRBV5-8 and TRBJ2-5; 9 bases align to TRBD1. The trim removed 4 bases at V and 5 bases at J, leaving 6 bases unmatched. The CDR3 runs to 14 residues. Germline CDR1 is SGHTS and CDR2 is YDEGEE. The CDR3, as DNA: TGTGCCAGCAGCACCGGGACAGGGATGGAGACCCAGTACTTC. It codes for CASSTGTGMETQYF.

The chain joins TRBV10-2 to TRBJ1-1; 7 bases match TRBD1. Germline trimming cut 11 bases from V and 8 bases from J; bases unmatched to any gene: 14. The CDR3 has 13 residues. Germline CDR1 WSHSY, CDR2 SAAADI. The CDR3 region is CAGIDSRGLEAFF. CDR3 bases: TGCGCCGGCATTGATAGCAGGGGGTTAGAAGCTTTCTTT.

This clone occurred a few times. It may be a read error: a sequence one base away is much more abundant. V usage is TRBV7-2 and J usage is TRBJ2-3; D is ambiguous. The CDR3 consists of 12 residues. Germline CDR1 SGHTA, CDR2 FQGNSA. The V end was cut by 4 bases, the J end by 4 bases, with 6 bases between. The CDR3 DNA reads as TGTGCCAGCAGCTCCCTCCCAGATACGCAGTATTTT. Its protein product is CASSSLPDTQYF.

In its sample, this clone ranks as medium-sized. The V gene is TRBV2, the J gene TRBJ1-5, with unresolved D. Deletions cut 7 bases from V and 4 bases from J, with 8 bases between. The V gene's germline CDR1 is SNHLY and CDR2 FYNNEI. This CDR3 spans 12 amino acids. This chain's CDR3 is CASNGINQPQHF. The CDR3 DNA is TGTGCCAGCAATGGGATAAATCAGCCCCAGCATTTT.

This clone is medium-sized (0.01 to 0.1%). The CDR3 loop is CASSEQGLYEQYF. CDR3 in DNA: TGTGCCAGCAGTGAACAGGGTCTCTACGAGCAGTACTTC. The J gene is TRBJ2-7, the V gene TRBV6-1; a weak D match, TRBD1 (5 bases). This CDR3 is 13 amino acids long. Trimming stripped 2 bases from V and 3 bases from J, with 8 bases between. CDR1 MNHNS and CDR2 SASEGT come from the germline V gene.

This chain links TRBV9 with TRBJ1-5; D is ambiguous. V dropped 8 bases and J dropped 3 bases, with 18 bases sitting between them. This CDR3 is built from 15 residues. CDR1 and CDR2 from the germline V gene are SGDLS and YYNGEE. CDR3 nucleotides: TGTGCCAGAGGCCCTAGTCATGGGGTCAATCAGCCCCAGCATTTT. It yields the protein CARGPSHGVNQPQHF. The complete variable domain, with remaining parts taken from reference TRBV9 and TRBJ1-5, reads DSGVTQTPKHLITATGQRVTLRCSPRSGDLSVYWYQQSLDQGLQFLIQYYNGEERAKGNILERFSAQQFPDLHSELNLSSLELGDSALYFCARGPSHGVNQPQHFGDGTRLSIL.